This TCR beta chain is from a study of T cell repertoires in aging, cancer and after chemotherapy (dated by TCRdb to the late 2010s). Some background on the complete study: Donors were distributed across six age groups ranging from 30 or younger to 70 or older, with at least three individuals included per group. Control TCR repertoires from healthy donors were recorded across several months to years, and re-sampling revealed clear clonal overlap. The cohort comprised 200 to 250 cancer patients, 94 with hematological and 124 with solid cancers, plus 95 healthy donors as a reference group. In total, the full dataset held 8.5 million to 9.5 million TCR reads. The study profiled peripheral blood TCR beta repertoires from healthy donors and cancer patients to examine immunoaging and T cell reconstitution after chemotherapy.

General findings and caveats noted by the study authors: An increase in median generation probability over the chemotherapy interval was observed in both cancer cohorts, suggesting that the repertoire was reconstituted through rebound thymic output. Declining TCR diversity with age in healthy donors was mainly explained by loss of richness; in cancer patients, loss of evenness also contributed. According to the authors, the repertoire data do not allow conclusions to be drawn about immunological memory after chemotherapy. Compared with age-matched healthy donors, untreated patients with hematological or solid cancers had significantly lower TCR diversity and higher clonality in blood.

TCR beta rearrangements were amplified from genomic DNA isolated from peripheral blood, not from sorted cells or RNA. From its cysteine to its phenylalanine, the CDR3 spans 15 amino acids. The retained sequence is limited to the CDR3, 45 bases, with the frame set at the first base. The germline V gene specifies KGHSH as CDR1 and LQKENI as CDR2. Here V drops 1 base and J drops 4 bases, and the junction holds 3 bases not matched to any gene. This clonotype was detected a few times. Its cognate antigen has yet to be identified. No base quality information exists; no much larger clone differs at one position. Rearranged TRB sequences spanning V, D and J segments were amplified in a multiplex touch-down PCR with a mixed TRB-A/B primer pool. Illumina adapters and sample indices were attached to the amplicons through two consecutive PCR reactions run with Phusion HS II polymerase. Amplicons were gel-purified with the NucleoSpin Gel and PCR Clean-up kit, then checked with Qubit and an Agilent 2100 Bioanalyzer. Sequencing of the libraries was done on an Illumina MiSeq with paired-end, single-indexed 600-cycle runs. The study's own analysis went as follows. Processing of the TRB sequences was carried out with MiXCR versions 2.12 and 3.0.5. A clone was defined as each unique CDR3 nucleotide sequence, and only productive sequences supported by at least two reads were kept. The repertoire metrics were Shannon diversity, evenness, clonality (calculated as one minus evenness), and diversity profiles parameterized by alpha from 0 to 5. The IGoR algorithm was used to calculate generation probabilities of clones in the paired pre- and post-chemotherapy samples. TCRdb applied fastp at Q25 and MiXCR to the public reads, then kept only in-frame beta chains. One record per CDR3 amino acid sequence lists the most common genes and DNA. TCRdb, not the authors, supplied the V and J calls. In all, the sample holds 7,000 to 9,000 distinct CDR3 sequences, and roughly a third of those were seen once. More than 2.5% of the sample is taken by the ten largest.

Sequencing input: blood. The TCR was taken from a human donor in good health. The chain couples TRBV18 to TRBJ2-1; TRBD2 aligns with 8 central bases. CDR3 sequence: CASSPRREVYNEQFF. The DNA reads TGTGCCAGCTCACCACGGCGGGAGGTTTACAATGAGCAGTTCTTC.